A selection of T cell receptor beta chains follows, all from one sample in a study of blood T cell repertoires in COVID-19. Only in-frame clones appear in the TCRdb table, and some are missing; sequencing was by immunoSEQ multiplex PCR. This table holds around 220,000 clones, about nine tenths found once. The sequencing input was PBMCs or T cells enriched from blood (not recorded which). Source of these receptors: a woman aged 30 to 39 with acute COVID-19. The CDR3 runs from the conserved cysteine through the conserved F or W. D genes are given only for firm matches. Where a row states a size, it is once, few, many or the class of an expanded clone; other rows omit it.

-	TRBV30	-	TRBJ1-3	CAWSTGQGGNTIYF	TGTGCCTGGAGTACCGGGCAGGGAGGAAACACCATATATTTT
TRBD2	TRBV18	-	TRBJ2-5	CASSPVSGSAIAETQYF	TGTGCCAGCTCACCCGTTAGCGGGAGTGCGATCGCAGAGACCCAGTACTTC
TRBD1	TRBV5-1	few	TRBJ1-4	CASSLQGATNEKLFF	TGCGCCAGCAGCTTACAGGGGGCAACTAATGAAAAACTGTTTTTT
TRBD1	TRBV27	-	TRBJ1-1	CASSPRQGSNTEAFF	TGTGCCAGCAGTCCCAGACAGGGATCGAACACTGAAGCTTTCTTT
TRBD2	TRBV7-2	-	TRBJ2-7	CASSLLLAGGLGQYF	TGTGCCAGCAGCTTACTACTAGCGGGGGGTCTAGGGCAGTACTTC
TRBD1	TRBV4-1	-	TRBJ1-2	CATLGQSYGYTF	TGCGCCACCCTGGGACAGTCTTACGGCTACACCTTC
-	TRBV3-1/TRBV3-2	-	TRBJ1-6	CASSQVRGLYNSPLHF	TGTGCCAGCAGCCAAGTCCGAGGTCTCTATAATTCACCCCTCCACTTT
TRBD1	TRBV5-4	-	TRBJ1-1	CASSWKPGQLNTEAFF	TGTGCCAGCAGCTGGAAACCGGGACAGTTGAACACTGAAGCTTTCTTT
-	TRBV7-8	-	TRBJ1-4	CASSLVADPNNEKLFF	TGTGCCAGCAGCCTCGTGGCGGATCCTAATAATGAAAAACTGTTTTTT
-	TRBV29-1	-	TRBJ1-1	CSVANQENTEAFF	TGCAGCGTCGCGAATCAGGAGAACACTGAAGCTTTCTTT
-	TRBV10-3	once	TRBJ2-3	CAIGTGISTDTQYF	TGTGCCATCGGAACCGGGATCAGCACAGATACGCAGTATTTT
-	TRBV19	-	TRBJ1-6	CASTFGQLNSPLHF	TGTGCCAGTACCTTCGGACAGCTCAATTCACCCCTCCACTTT